Shown below are 3 T cell receptor beta chains from a single sample sequenced in a study of metastatic and nonmetastatic thyroid tumors. Patients were all untreated before their thyroid surgery. MiXCR was used by TCRdb to re-call the PCR reads. The sample records around 17,000 clones, roughly 33% being singletons. Sequenced material: tumor tissue. The receptors here all came from a male donor with papillary thyroid cancer or a benign thyroid nodule (not recorded which). Some clones in this sample may be carry-over from other donors' samples.

V and J are TRBV11-2 and TRBJ2-1, with 9 positions matching TRBD2. The V segment lost 8 bases and the J segment 3 bases; nucleotides outside the gene matches: 17. This CDR3 spans 18 amino acids. Germline V gene data show CDR1 as SGHAT and CDR2 as FQNNGV. CDR3 residues: CASCPLRAGGLGYNEQFF. DNA for the CDR3: TGTGCCAGCTGCCCCCTCCGGGCGGGAGGGTTAGGCTACAATGAGCAGTTCTTC.

The CDR3 protein is CASSESASGRETQYF. CDR3 in DNA: TGCGCCAGCAGTGAGTCTGCTAGCGGGAGAGAGACCCAGTACTTC. The chain carries TRBV10-1 and TRBJ2-5, with 10 nucleotides matching TRBD2. Germline values: CDR1 WNHNN, CDR2 SYGVQD (reference sequence). V lost 0 bases, J lost 4 bases, and 2 bases stayed unmatched. This CDR3 comprises 15 residues.

This clone was detected only a few times. The V and J genes are TRBV6-1 and TRBJ2-7; a possible D gene is TRBD2 (5 bases). This CDR3 comprises 14 residues. The V end lost 5 bases, the J end lost 7 bases, and 18 bases lay between the germline ends. Per germline, CDR1 MNHNS and CDR2 SASEGT. The chain's CDR3 is CASSKDSLLGEQYF. As DNA, the CDR3 is TGTGCCAGCAGTAAGGACTCCCTTCTGGGTGAGCAGTACTTC.